This T cell receptor beta chain comes out of a study of blood T cell repertoires in COVID-19. For the study at large: There were acute and convalescent COVID-19 samples, and they came from the United States, Italy and Spain. T cells, B-cell-depleted T cells, or PBMCs provided the cDNA or gDNA that served as material.

In the authors' workflow: Reference gene primer amplification gave nucleated cell count estimates. Profiling relied on immunoSEQ multiplex PCR, and the TCRdb table lists in-frame clones only, not all of them. The V and J calls and clone size were taken over from that table, and D and trimming were inferred from the DNA. Among about 170,000 clones listed, about 86% were seen once. The CDR3 loop spans 11 amino acids. V lost 9 bases, J lost 7 bases, and 9 bases lay in between. CDR1 and CDR2 (germline): SGHVS, FNYEAQ. What was sequenced was peripheral blood. The chain combines TRBV7-6 with TRBJ2-2, with no clear D. The TCR sequence derives from a man between 65 and 85 years old with active or convalescent COVID-19. The CDR3 loop is CASEARGELFF. CDR3 bases: TGTGCCAGTGAAGCGCGCGGGGAGCTGTTTTTT.